These 24 T cell receptor beta chains share one sample of origin, sequenced in a study of T cells in localized non-small cell lung cancer. Profiled with immunoSEQ multiplex PCR; TCRdb holds only in-frame clones, not every one. The sample has about 28,000 clones, about 87% seen once. The source was peripheral blood, collected before any cancer treatment. The receptors were gathered from a woman aged 18-55 years with stage I lung adenocarcinoma.

The chain joins TRBV5-1 to TRBJ2-3; TRBD2 might be the D (6 bases). CDR1 SGHRS and CDR2 YFSETQ come from the germline V gene. The CDR3 contains 14 residues. V lost 2 bases and J 3 bases, leaving 10 bases between the germline ends. The CDR3 sequence is CASSFGSGTDTQYF. The CDR3 DNA follows: TGCGCCAGCAGCTTCGGGAGTGGGACAGATACGCAGTATTTT.

This chain connects TRBV2 to TRBJ1-5; TRBD1 matches 7 bases. Germline V gene data show CDR1 as SNHLY and CDR2 as FYNNEI. This CDR3 spans 16 amino acids. Losses at the gene ends were 7 bases for V and 7 bases for J; bases not matched to a gene: 16. Here the CDR3 reads CASTLERGRVEQPQHF. Written as DNA, the CDR3 is TGTGCCAGCACCCTCGAGAGGGGGCGAGTAGAGCAGCCCCAGCATTTT.

This chain uses TRBV10-3 with TRBJ1-1, with 10 nucleotides matching TRBD1. The J segment lost 7 bases and the V segment lost 2 bases, leaving 4 bases of the junction unmatched. The CDR3 is 14 residues long. The germline V gene encodes CDR1 ENHRY and CDR2 SYGVKD. CDR3 residues: CAISERGQGNEAFF. The CDR3 DNA is TGTGCCATCAGTGAGCGGGGACAGGGGAATGAAGCTTTCTTT.

The CDR3 DNA reads TGTGCCAGCAGTCTACCGACTAGCACAGATACGCAGTATTTT. Protein: CASSLPTSTDTQYF. The genes are TRBV27 and TRBJ2-3, with no clear D. Germline V lookup: CDR1 MNHEY, CDR2 SMNVEV (reference sequence). The CDR3 totals 14 residues. Trimming pared 5 bases from V and 0 bases from J, leaving 9 bases between.

A single count supports this clone. This sequence joins TRBV28 and TRBJ1-5; D may be TRBD1 (6 bases). This CDR3 contains 12 residues. Germline V CDR1 and CDR2: MDHEN, SYDVKM. The ends were cut back, 8 bases at V and 4 bases at J, with 9 bases in the middle. CDR3 residues: CASQQGNQPQHF. The CDR3 DNA reads as TGTGCCAGCCAACAGGGTAATCAGCCCCAGCATTTT.

V is TRBV11-3 and J is TRBJ1-2, with TRBD1 identical over 8 bases. CDR1 is SGHNT, CDR2 YENEEA, per germline. J was trimmed by 7 bases and V by 0 bases; bases with no gene match: 13. The CDR3 is 17 amino acids. CDR3 loop: CASSLDITGGKRSGYTF. The CDR3 DNA sequence: TGTGCCAGCAGCTTAGATATCACAGGGGGTAAAAGGAGTGGCTACACCTTC.

The chain carries TRBV7-3 and TRBJ1-2; 7 bases map to TRBD1. This CDR3 comprises 14 residues. Germline CDR1 is SGHTA and CDR2 is FQGTGA. V was clipped by 5 bases and J by 5 bases; unmatched bases: 8. The CDR3 region has the DNA TGTGCCAGCAGCGGGGGAGACAGGGCTTATGGCTACACCTTC. It yields the protein CASSGGDRAYGYTF.

The chain uses TRBV5-1 and TRBJ1-1; D not certain. Germline CDR1 and CDR2: SGHRS and YFSETQ. The V gene lost 5 bases and the J gene lost 2 bases, with 13 bases spanning the gap. The CDR3 spans 14 residues. The CDR3 loop reads CASSLNVLNTEAFF. Written as DNA, the CDR3 is TGCGCCAGCAGTCTTAACGTCCTTAACACTGAAGCTTTCTTT.

The V gene is TRBV28, the J gene TRBJ1-4; D unclear. V was pared by 3 bases and J by 2 bases, with 16 bases between. This CDR3 is 17 amino acids long. Germline V gene sequence: CDR1 MDHEN, CDR2 SYDVKM. This chain's CDR3 is CASSLYISWETNEKLFF. In DNA form, the CDR3 reads TGTGCCAGCAGTTTGTATATATCATGGGAGACTAATGAAAAACTGTTTTTT.

The CDR3 is CASSPALGGGYGYTF. As DNA, the CDR3 is TGTGCCAGCAGCCCGGCGTTAGGGGGCGGATATGGCTACACCTTC. The gene calls are TRBV11-1 and TRBJ1-2; 7 bases map to TRBD1. V shed 5 bases, J shed 5 bases, and the junction held 11 bases outside the gene matches. Germline loops: CDR1 SGHAT, CDR2 FQDESV (reference sequence). The CDR3 loop spans 15 amino acids.

This clone appeared a single time. The rearrangement uses TRBV27 and TRBJ2-3, with unresolved D. The CDR3 is 13 residues long. The germline CDR1 and CDR2 sequences are MNHEY and SMNVEV (reference sequence). With 4 bases removed from V and 2 bases from J, the gap between germline ends came to 7 bases. The CDR3: CASSSFFTDTQYF. CDR3 DNA: TGTGCCAGCAGTTCTTTTTTCACAGATACGCAGTATTTT.

This chain joins TRBV7-3 and TRBJ1-2; D unresolved. V was clipped by 2 bases and J by 1 base, with 11 bases between them. Germline CDR1 SGHTA, CDR2 FQGTGA. The CDR3 loop spans 15 amino acids. This CDR3 reads CASSLGRANNYGYTF. Here the CDR3 DNA reads TGTGCCAGCAGCTTAGGGCGGGCTAATAACTATGGCTACACCTTC.

J is TRBJ1-4 and V is TRBV27, with D unresolved. In germline, CDR1 is MNHEY, CDR2 SMNVEV (reference sequence). Deletions cut 3 bases from V and 4 bases from J, with 12 bases between. The CDR3 is made up of 15 amino acids. DNA of the CDR3: TGTGCCAGCAGTTTGTTCCGTAGGAGTAATGAAAAACTGTTTTTT. Translating gives CASSLFRRSNEKLFF.

This chain uses TRBV30 with TRBJ2-6; 10 bases are a match to TRBD1. V dropped 1 base and J dropped 2; count of bases not matched to a gene: 5. The CDR3 has 17 residues. CDR1 GTSNPN and CDR2 SVGIG come from the germline V gene (reference sequence). The CDR3: CAWSAGTGVTGANVLTF. The DNA of the CDR3 is TGTGCCTGGAGTGCCGGGACAGGGGTGACTGGGGCCAACGTCCTGACTTTC. Filled out from reference TRBV30 and TRBJ2-6, the complete variable domain reads SQTIHQWPATLVQPVGSPLSLECTVEGTSNPNLYWYRQAAGRGLQLLFYSVGIGQISSEVPQNLSASRPQDRQFILSSKKLLLSDSGFYLCAWSAGTGVTGANVLTFGAGSRLTVL.

This clone was found once. This chain connects TRBV5-1 to TRBJ1-2, with 8 bases identical to TRBD1. CDR3 length: 17 residues. The ends lost 0 bases at V and 0 bases at J; junction bases unmatched: 7. The germline gives CDR1 SGHRS, CDR2 YFSETQ. CDR3 loop: CASSLGPGGSPNYGYTF. CDR3 bases: TGCGCCAGCAGCTTGGGGCCAGGGGGCTCTCCTAACTATGGCTACACCTTC.

The chain recombines TRBV5-1 with TRBJ2-5; TRBD2 agrees at 8 bases. CDR1 is SGHRS and CDR2 is YFSETQ in the germline V gene. The V and J ends lost 4 bases and 5 bases, in that order; junction bases with no gene match: 13. There are 16 residues in the CDR3. The CDR3 DNA follows: TGCGCCAGCAGCCCAGAAACCAGCGGGAGCGGCGAGACCCAGTACTTC. The encoded protein is CASSPETSGSGETQYF. Full variable domain (remainder filled in from reference TRBV5-1 and TRBJ2-5): KAGVTQTPRYLIKTRGQQVTLSCSPISGHRSVSWYQQTPGQGLQFLFEYFSETQRNKGNFPGRFSGRQFSNSRSEMNVSTLELGDSALYLCASSPETSGSGETQYFGPGTRLLVL.

This rearrangement joins TRBV30 to TRBJ2-7; 7 positions match TRBD1. The CDR3 runs to 14 residues. Germline V lookup: CDR1 GTSNPN, CDR2 SVGIG (reference sequence). V lost 2 bases and J lost 5; bases outside the gene matches: 9. The CDR3 here is CAWSTGAFSDEQYF. CDR3 in DNA: TGTGCCTGGAGTACAGGGGCGTTTTCCGACGAGCAGTACTTC.

The chain carries TRBV6-1 and TRBJ2-1; TRBD2 might be the D (6 bases). This CDR3 has 15 amino acids. V lost 1 base, J lost 4 bases, and 11 bases lay in between. CDR1 MNHNS and CDR2 SASEGT come from the germline V gene. This chain's CDR3 is CASSEDGGNYNEQFF. The CDR3 DNA follows: TGTGCCAGCAGTGAAGATGGGGGGAATTACAATGAGCAGTTCTTC.

The chain is built from TRBV2 and TRBJ2-7, with 10 bases that match TRBD2. CDR1 is SNHLY and CDR2 is FYNNEI in the germline V gene. The V and J ends lost 0 bases and 3 bases, in that order; junction bases with no gene match: 5. The CDR3 extends over 16 amino acids. The CDR3: CASSEAGTSGNYEQYF. The CDR3 nucleotides read TGTGCCAGCAGTGAAGCAGGAACTAGCGGGAACTACGAGCAGTACTTC.

This sequence joins TRBV5-8 and TRBJ2-5; TRBD1 matches 8 bases. The germline V gene has CDR1 SGHTS and CDR2 YDEGEE. V trimming: 4 bases; J trimming: 0 bases; junction bases outside the gene matches: 11. The CDR3 loop spans 17 amino acids. CDR3 coding DNA: TGTGCCAGCAGCCTGGGAATGACAGGGGTGGACCAAGAGACCCAGTACTTC. Encoded protein: CASSLGMTGVDQETQYF.

The chain combines TRBV6-1 with TRBJ2-3, with D tentatively TRBD2 (5 bases). Per germline, CDR1 MNHNS and CDR2 SASEGT. The CDR3 has 14 residues. The V and J ends lost 5 bases and 3 bases respectively, with 12 bases between them. The CDR3 DNA reads as TGTGCCAGCAGTTTGGACCCGGGGACAGATACGCAGTATTTT. It specifies CASSLDPGTDTQYF.

The chain carries TRBV6-5 and TRBJ2-7, with no clear D. The V and J ends lost 0 bases and 6 bases respectively, with 6 bases between them. The CDR3 length is 12 residues. CDR1 is MNHEY and CDR2 is SVGAGI in the germline V gene. This CDR3 is CASSYSSAEQYF. CDR3 coding DNA: TGTGCCAGCAGTTACTCTTCAGCCGAGCAGTACTTC.

The rearrangement joins TRBV19 to TRBJ1-1; perhaps TRBD1 as D (5 bases). V was shortened by 7 bases and J by 5 bases, with 8 bases between the two germline ends. The germline V gene encodes CDR1 LNHDA and CDR2 SQIVND (reference sequence). CDR3 length equals 11 residues. CDR3 amino acids: CASTGETEAFF. CDR3 nucleotide sequence: TGTGCCAGTACGGGGGAGACTGAAGCTTTCTTT.

This clone was seen once. The CDR3 DNA reads TGCAGCGGCGACAGGGCGAGCTCCTACAATGAGCAGTTCTTC. Its protein product is CSGDRASSYNEQFF. The rearrangement joins TRBV29-1 to TRBJ2-1, with 7 bases matching TRBD1. Trimming cost V 7 bases and J 0 bases; bases outside gene matches: 6. Germline CDR1 is SQVTM and CDR2 is ANQGSEA. There are 14 residues in the CDR3.